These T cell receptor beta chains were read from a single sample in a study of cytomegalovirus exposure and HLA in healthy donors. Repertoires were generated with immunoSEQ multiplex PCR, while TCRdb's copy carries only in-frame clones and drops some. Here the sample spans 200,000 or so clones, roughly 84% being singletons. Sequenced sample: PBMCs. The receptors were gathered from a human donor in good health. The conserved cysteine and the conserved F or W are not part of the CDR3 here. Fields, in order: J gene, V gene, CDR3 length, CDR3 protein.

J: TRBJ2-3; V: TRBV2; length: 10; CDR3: ASSPDTDTQY
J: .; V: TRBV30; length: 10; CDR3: AWSVSGYEQY
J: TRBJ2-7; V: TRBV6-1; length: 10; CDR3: ASTTSRGEQY
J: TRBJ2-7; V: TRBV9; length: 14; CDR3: ASSVDRAGARGEQY
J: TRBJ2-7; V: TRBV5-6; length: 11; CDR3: ASSTGRGDEQY
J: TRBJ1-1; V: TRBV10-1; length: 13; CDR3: ASSVEGGTNTEAF
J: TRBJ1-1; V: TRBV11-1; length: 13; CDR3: ATHNPVAGNTEAF
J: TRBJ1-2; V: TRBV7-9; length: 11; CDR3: ASSLETTNGYT
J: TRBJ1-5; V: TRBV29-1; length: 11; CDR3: SVGTGYNQPQH
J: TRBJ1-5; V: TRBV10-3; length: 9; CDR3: ATMETGRWH
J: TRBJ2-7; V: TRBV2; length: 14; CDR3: ASSEAPTAYSYEQY
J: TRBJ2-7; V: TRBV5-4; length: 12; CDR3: ASSSTSGSREQY
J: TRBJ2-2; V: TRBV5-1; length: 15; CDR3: ASSLIGQILNTGELF
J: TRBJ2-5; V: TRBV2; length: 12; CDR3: ASSASGYQETQY
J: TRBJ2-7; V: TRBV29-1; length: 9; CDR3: SVARDFEQY
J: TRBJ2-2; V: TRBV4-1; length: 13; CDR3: ASSQEAGGPGELF
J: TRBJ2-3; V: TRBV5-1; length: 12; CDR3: ASSWGPTTDTQY
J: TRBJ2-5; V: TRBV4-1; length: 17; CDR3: ASSQGLFVQGLARETQY